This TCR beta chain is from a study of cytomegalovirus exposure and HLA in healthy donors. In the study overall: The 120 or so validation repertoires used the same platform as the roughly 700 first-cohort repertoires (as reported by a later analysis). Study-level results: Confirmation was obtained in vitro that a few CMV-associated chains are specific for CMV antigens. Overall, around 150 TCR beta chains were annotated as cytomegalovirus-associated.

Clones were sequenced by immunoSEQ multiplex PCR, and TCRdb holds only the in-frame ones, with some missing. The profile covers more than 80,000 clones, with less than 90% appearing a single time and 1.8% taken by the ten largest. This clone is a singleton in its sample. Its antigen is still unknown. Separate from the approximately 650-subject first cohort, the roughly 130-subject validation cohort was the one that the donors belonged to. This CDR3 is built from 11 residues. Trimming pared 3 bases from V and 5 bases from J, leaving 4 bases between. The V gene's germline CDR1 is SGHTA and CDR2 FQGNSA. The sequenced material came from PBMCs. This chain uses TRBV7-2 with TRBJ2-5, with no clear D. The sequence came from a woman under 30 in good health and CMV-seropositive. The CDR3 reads CASSFRETQYF. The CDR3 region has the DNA TGTGCCAGCAGCTTTCGGGAGACCCAGTACTTC.